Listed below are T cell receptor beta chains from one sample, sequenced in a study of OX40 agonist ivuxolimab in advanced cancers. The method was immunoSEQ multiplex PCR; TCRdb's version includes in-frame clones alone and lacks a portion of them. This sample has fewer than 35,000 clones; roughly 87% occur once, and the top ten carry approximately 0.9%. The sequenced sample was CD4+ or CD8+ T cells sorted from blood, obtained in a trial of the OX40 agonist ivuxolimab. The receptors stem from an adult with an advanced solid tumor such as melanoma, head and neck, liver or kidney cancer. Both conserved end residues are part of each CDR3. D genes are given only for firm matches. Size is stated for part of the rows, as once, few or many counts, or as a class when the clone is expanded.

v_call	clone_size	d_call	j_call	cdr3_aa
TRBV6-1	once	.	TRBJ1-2	CASSRQAVYGYTF
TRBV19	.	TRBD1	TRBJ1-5	CATGQGASQPQHF
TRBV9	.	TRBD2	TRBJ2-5	CASSVEGGGAGFETQYF
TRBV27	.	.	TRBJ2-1	CASSFEGRINYNEQFF
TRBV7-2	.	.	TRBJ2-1	CASSGLGLSSYNEQFF
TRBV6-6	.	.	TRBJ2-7	CASSYPAQPSPYEQYF
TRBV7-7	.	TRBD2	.	CASSKPLAGSYEQYF
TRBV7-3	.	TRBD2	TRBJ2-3	CASSLKPAGGLGRTDTQYF
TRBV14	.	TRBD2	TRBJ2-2	CASSRWGLAGTAGELFF
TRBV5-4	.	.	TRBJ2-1	CASSLVGEQFF
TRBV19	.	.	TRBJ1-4	CASRSSPLQLFF
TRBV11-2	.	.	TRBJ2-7	CASSYQLGGRGNEQYF
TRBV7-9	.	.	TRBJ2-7	CASSYTGLHEQYF
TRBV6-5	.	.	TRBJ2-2	CASSYPGGSGTGELFF